This T cell receptor beta chain was obtained from a study of blood T cell repertoires in COVID-19. The CDR3 totals 14 residues. With 7 bases removed from V and 5 bases from J, the gap between germline ends came to 17 bases. Germline-derived CDR1 and CDR2 are PRHDT and FYEKMQ (reference sequence). How the authors handled the data: Counts of nucleated cells, estimated from reference gene primer amplification, were obtained. The method was immunoSEQ multiplex PCR; TCRdb's version includes in-frame clones alone and lacks a portion of them. V and J calls plus clone size are reproduced from that table; the DNA served to infer D and trimming. This sample has hundreds of thousands of clones, with 85% to 90% found just once. Recovered status applied to Cohort 3 donors who had two consecutive negative PCRs. It also applied to those with clearance or with symptom resolution.

Material for sequencing was PBMCs or T cells enriched from blood (not recorded which). V is TRBV13 and J is TRBJ1-2, with D possibly TRBD1 on 6 matching bases. The source is a man aged 25 to 45 who had recovered from COVID-19. The CDR3 loop reads CASTEGGLGYGYTF. CDR3 bases: TGTGCCAGCACCGAGGGGGGGTTAGGGTATGGCTACACCTTC.